This entry lists 2 T cell receptor beta chains sequenced from one sample in a study of T cell responses to AZD1222 COVID-19 vaccine (dated by TCRdb to the early 2020s). The library was produced with the immunoSEQ multiplex PCR assay. TCRdb holds this immuneACCESS table with in-frame rearrangements only. Some clones are missing; in checked studies, unresolved V genes explain under half, and the rest has no known cause. The sample includes 170,000 or so clones, with approximately 93% observed a single time. The ten largest account for 0.9% of the sample. Explained via the paper, the time point label denotes: baseline before first vaccination. Sequences were derived from peripheral blood, sampled on day 0 of AZD1222 vaccination. These receptors all stem from an adult in good health.

This chain links TRBV28 with TRBJ1-4; a possible D gene is TRBD1 (6 bases). The CDR3 has 13 residues. Trimming left V 8 bases short and J 4 bases short, with 11 bases between. CDR1 and CDR2 from the germline V gene are MDHEN and SYDVKM. The CDR3, as DNA: TGTGCCAGCCTGGGACATAGTAATGAAAAACTGTTTTTT. Protein: CASLGHSNEKLFF.

The chain joins TRBV3-1 (or the pseudogene TRBV3-2) to TRBJ1-2, with 7 bases lining up with TRBD1. Germline CDR1 is LGHDT and CDR2 is YNNKEL (reference sequence). Trimming cost V 0 bases and J 8 bases; bases outside gene matches: 12. This CDR3 has 16 amino acids. CDR3 residues: CASSQDRGTVSIGYTF. CDR3 DNA: TGTGCCAGCAGCCAAGATCGCGGGACAGTCTCTATAGGCTACACCTTC.